This T cell receptor (beta chain) was found in a study of cytotoxic CD8 clonotypes in ibrutinib-treated CLL. Germline assignment: CDR1 SGDLS and CDR2 YYNGEE. This CDR3 region has 16 residues. V lost 4 bases to trimming and J lost 3 bases; unmatched junction nucleotides: 12. The study's findings and limits: Progressing and sustained-remission patients had different sampling times. Baseline clonality was higher than in age-matched healthy donors and moved in step with circulating CD8+ T-cell counts. Public clonotypes were seen rarely and were contracted or stable on treatment.

Comment on this clone: Antigen unknown.

Depth targeted 1 in 200,000 to 1 in 1 million T cells, averaging roughly 9.3x coverage per clonotype. The repertoire was sequenced with immunoSEQ multiplex PCR; TCRdb's copy has only in-frame clones and lacks some. The sample lists 130,000 to 150,000 clones, 79% seen once, with around 13% in the top ten. The starting material was PBMCs, obtained after 12 months of ibrutinib treatment. J is TRBJ1-1 and V is TRBV9; 7 nucleotides align to TRBD1. This sequence originates from a human donor with chronic lymphocytic leukemia. The CDR3 DNA sequence: TGTGCCAGCAGCACCCGTTCCGGGACAGCGTACACTGAAGCTTTCTTT. This sequence encodes CASSTRSGTAYTEAFF.